This TCR beta chain was captured in a study of T-cell memory formation after mild COVID-19. Study as a whole: Across donors, TCR clusters were largely donor specific. The study's findings and limits: Pre-infection memory carried some responding clones, suggesting that cross-reactive memory joined. While clones contracting from day 15 to 85 were balanced between CD4 and CD8, later expanders leaned CD4+.

This clonotype was seen a handful of times. Antigen specificity is unknown. TCR alpha and TCR beta cDNA libraries carrying sample barcodes and UMIs came from 5'RACE with constant-segment primers. MiXCR was run by TCRdb on the 5' RACE reads, yielding one entry per CDR3 protein. There are about 310,000 distinct CDR3 sequences in the sample; just under 20% occur only once, and roughly 20% lies in the top ten. CDR1 and CDR2 (germline): SGDLS, YYNGEE. The CDR3 is 13 residues long. The germline V and J ends were trimmed by 0 bases and 10 bases, with 11 bases remaining between them. This sequence joins TRBV9 and TRBJ2-1; D is unclear. The sequencing input was PBMCs or a T cell subset sorted from them (not recorded which). The sequence was obtained from a man in his late teens or twenties who had mild COVID-19 (a few samples of this study predate the infection). Cell type and time point are not known. CDR3 in DNA: TGTGCCAGCAGCGTAGGAGCCCAGACCGAGCAGTTCTTC. The encoded protein is CASSVGAQTEQFF.